A single sample gave rise to the 15 T cell receptor beta chains below, sequenced in a study of T cell repertoires in cytomegalovirus infection. Using its own MiXCR run on the reads, TCRdb lists one record per CDR3 protein. The sample carries fewer than 250,000 distinct CDR3 sequences, roughly 20% recorded once. Sequencing was done on a sample of CD8+ T cells from PBMCs. The receptors derive from a human donor in good health (CMV status not recorded). Some clones in this sample may be carry-over from other donors' samples.

This clonotype has a count of ten or more. J is TRBJ1-4 and V is TRBV7-8; tentatively, D is TRBD1 (5 bases). From germline, CDR1 is SGHVS and CDR2 FQNEAQ. Trimming stripped 5 bases from V and 6 bases from J, with 19 bases between. The CDR3 is 16 amino acids. The CDR3: CASSLSRSKGDEKLFF. The CDR3 nucleotides read TGTGCCAGCAGCCTTTCCCGGTCGAAAGGGGATGAAAAACTGTTTTTT.

Ten or more counts support this clonotype. This rearrangement joins TRBV7-2 to TRBJ1-2, with D unclear. This CDR3 is built from 13 residues. Germline CDR1 SGHTA, CDR2 FQGNSA. With 0 bases removed from V and 2 bases from J, the gap between germline ends came to 4 bases. CDR3 amino acids: CASSLAQNYGYTF. In DNA, the CDR3 is TGTGCCAGCAGCTTAGCGCAGAACTATGGCTACACCTTC.

This clonotype was recorded a few times. The gene calls are TRBV19 and TRBJ2-1, with D tentatively TRBD1 or TRBD2 (6 bases each). Looked up from germline, CDR1 is LNHDA and CDR2 is SQIVND (reference sequence). Trimming took 3 bases from V and 8 from J, leaving 11 bases between them. The CDR3 is 13 amino acids. The CDR3 region is CASSMFGGDEQFF. DNA of the CDR3: TGTGCCAGTAGTATGTTCGGGGGCGATGAGCAGTTCTTC.

The chain carries TRBV2 and TRBJ2-3; D is possibly TRBD1 or TRBD2 (5 bases each). V lost 6 bases and J 1 base, leaving 17 bases between the germline ends. The CDR3 runs 16 residues. The germline V gene encodes CDR1 SNHLY and CDR2 FYNNEI. CDR3 DNA sequence: TGTGCCAGCAGGGGCTTTGAGGGGCGCGGCACAGATACGCAGTATTTT. This encodes CASRGFEGRGTDTQYF. The variable domain in full, with the rest retrieved from reference TRBV2 and TRBJ2-3, is EPEVTQTPSHQVTQMGQEVILRCVPISNHLYFYWYRQILGQKVEFLVSFYNNEISEKSEIFDDQFSVERPDGSNFTLKIRSTKLEDSAMYFCASRGFEGRGTDTQYFGPGTRLTVL.

V is TRBV29-1 and J is TRBJ2-7; weak D call: TRBD1 (6 bases). The CDR3 has 16 residues. The V end lost 1 base, the J end lost 2 bases, and 18 bases lay between the germline ends. CDR1 and CDR2 (germline): SQVTM, ANQGSEA. The CDR3 protein is CSVEGETGDLPYEQYF. DNA for the CDR3: TGCAGCGTTGAAGGGGAGACAGGAGATCTTCCCTACGAGCAGTACTTC.

The V gene is TRBV20-1, the J gene TRBJ2-7, with a tentative D call TRBD1 (6 bases). Germline V gives CDR1 DFQATT, CDR2 SNEGSKA (reference sequence). The CDR3 has 14 amino acids. V lost 7 bases to trimming and J lost 0 bases, with 16 bases between them. In nucleotides, the CDR3 is TGCAGTGTTTACCGGGACACGGACTCCTACGAGCAGTACTTC. Translating gives CSVYRDTDSYEQYF.

V gene TRBV27 combines with J gene TRBJ1-6; D call uncertain. The V end lost 5 bases, the J end lost 8 bases, and 13 bases lay between the germline ends. Germline values: CDR1 MNHEY, CDR2 SMNVEV (reference sequence). The CDR3 is 14 residues long. This CDR3 reads CASSGSPSYSPLHF. In nucleotides, the CDR3 is TGTGCCAGCAGTGGATCGCCGAGTTATTCACCCCTCCACTTT.

This clonotype showed up just a few times. The V and J genes are TRBV20-1 and TRBJ2-7, with D possibly being TRBD1 (6 bases). V was shortened by 5 bases and J by 4 bases, with 15 bases between the two germline ends. Germline CDR1 and CDR2: DFQATT and SNEGSKA (reference sequence). The CDR3 length is 13 residues. The CDR3 DNA sequence: TGCAGTGCTCGGACAGCCGGTCGGTACGAGCAGTACTTC. It yields the protein CSARTAGRYEQYF.

This chain uses TRBV7-9 with TRBJ1-1, with D perhaps matching TRBD1 (5 bases). Germline CDR1 SEHNR, CDR2 FQNEAQ (reference sequence). With 5 bases removed from V and 8 bases from J, the gap between germline ends came to 18 bases. The CDR3 runs to 14 residues. CDR3 amino acids: CASSLHRDLQEAFF. CDR3 coding DNA: TGTGCCAGCAGCCTGCACCGGGACCTCCAGGAAGCTTTCTTT.

This clonotype has just a few counts. The CDR3 loop reads CASSEAPNTGELFF. DNA of the CDR3: TGTGCCAGCAGTGAAGCTCCGAACACCGGGGAGCTGTTTTTT. The chain employs TRBV2 and TRBJ2-2; D not resolved. This CDR3 is 14 amino acids long. Germline V gene sequence: CDR1 SNHLY, CDR2 FYNNEI. Between the trimmed V and J ends, which lost 0 bases and 0 bases, there was a span of 2 bases.

V gene TRBV28 combines with J gene TRBJ2-2; the D gene could be TRBD1 or TRBD2 (5 bases each). In germline, CDR1 is MDHEN, CDR2 SYDVKM. CDR3 length equals 11 residues. V gave up 8 bases and J gave up 4 bases, with 5 bases separating them. The CDR3 is CASGGTGELFF. DNA for the CDR3: TGTGCCAGCGGGGGCACCGGGGAGCTGTTTTTT.

This chain uses TRBV7-4 with TRBJ1-2; no reliable D call. The germline gives CDR1 SGHVT, CDR2 SQSDAQ. The CDR3 contains 11 residues. Trimming removed 5 bases from V and 8 bases from J, with 9 bases in between. CDR3 nucleotides: TGTGCCAGCAGCCTCCTGTCCGGCTACACCTTC. Translating it yields CASSLLSGYTF. Full variable domain (missing parts from reference TRBV7-4 and TRBJ1-2): GAGVSQSPRYKVAKRGRDVALRCDSISGHVTLYWYRQTLGQGSEVLTYSQSDAQRDKSGRPSGRFSAERPERSVSTLKIQRTEQGDSAVYLCASSLLSGYTFGSGTRLTVV.

Worth noting for this clonotype: A read error may explain this, as a much larger clone is one base away. This chain links TRBV4-1 with TRBJ2-3; D is unclear. Germline V gene lookup returns CDR1 MGHRA and CDR2 YSYEKL. This CDR3 has 14 residues. This CDR3 is CASSQGPPTDMQYF. The CDR3 DNA reads TGTGCCAGCAGCCAAGGACCCCCAACAGATATGCAGTATTTT.

The J gene is TRBJ1-5, the V gene TRBV14; 7 bases align to TRBD1. V shed 9 bases and J 5 bases; nucleotides not matched to a gene: 7. The CDR3 length is 13 residues. From germline, CDR1 is SGHDN and CDR2 FVKESK. The CDR3 loop is CARDRTFDQPQHF. The CDR3, as DNA: TGTGCCAGGGACAGGACATTCGATCAGCCCCAGCATTTT. The complete variable domain, with remaining parts taken from reference TRBV14 and TRBJ1-5, reads EAGVTQFPSHSVIEKGQTVTLRCDPISGHDNLYWYRRVMGKEIKFLLHFVKESKQDESGMPNNRFLAERTGGTYSTLKVQPAELEDSGVYFCARDRTFDQPQHFGDGTRLSIL.

This clonotype was detected a few times. The genes are TRBV7-9 and TRBJ2-7, with D perhaps matching TRBD2 (6 bases). The CDR3 consists of 12 residues. The V end lost 8 bases, the J end lost 6 bases, and 14 bases lay between the germline ends. Germline lookup yields CDR1 SEHNR and CDR2 FQNEAQ (reference sequence). The CDR3 bases are TGTGCCAGCCACGACGGGAGTCCCGAGCAGTACTTC. This translates into CASHDGSPEQYF.